The 5 T cell receptor beta chains listed next were all sequenced from one sample in a study of beta chain features in type 1 diabetes. TCRB transcripts that were expressed got sequenced, as all of the isolated RNA had been reverse transcribed. Here immunoSEQ multiplex PCR was the method, and the copy in TCRdb shows in-frame clones only, minus some. Of 600,000 to 650,000 clones in the sample, about 14% were seen once. The material sequenced was naive CD4+ T cells from blood. The source of these receptors is a young man in good health.

The rearrangement links TRBV30 to TRBJ1-2, with a weak D call TRBD1 (5 bases). V dropped 3 bases and J dropped 8 bases, with 22 bases sitting between them. The CDR3 runs to 15 residues. CDR1 and CDR2 from the germline V gene are GTSNPN and SVGIG (reference sequence). The CDR3 sequence is CAWRSVTVVQRGYTF. In DNA, the CDR3 is TGTGCCTGGAGAAGTGTGACAGTCGTTCAACGGGGCTACACCTTC.

The chain recombines TRBV6-6 with TRBJ2-1; the match to TRBD2 covers 8 bases. The CDR3 contains 15 residues. Trimming at V came to 6 bases and at J to 4 bases, leaving 8 bases not matched to a gene. Looked up from germline, CDR1 is MNHNY and CDR2 is SVGAGI (reference sequence). The CDR3 protein is CASSHGASGYNEQFF. CDR3 DNA sequence: TGTGCCAGCAGCCACGGGGCTAGCGGGTACAATGAGCAGTTCTTC.

Of note for this clone: This sample also contains other DNA sequences that code for the same CDR3. The chain employs TRBV18 and TRBJ1-2, with D perhaps TRBD1 (6 bases). V gave up 3 bases and J gave up 0 bases, with 8 bases separating them. CDR1 KGHSH and CDR2 LQKENI come from the germline V gene. This CDR3 spans 14 amino acids. The CDR3 loop is CASSPGQTNYGYTF. For the CDR3, the DNA is TGTGCCAGCTCACCTGGACAGACTAACTATGGCTACACCTTC.

This clone was observed a few times. Other DNA sequences within the sample encode an identical CDR3. J is TRBJ1-2 and V is TRBV29-1; maybe TRBD1 (6 bases). Trimming pared 4 bases from V and 2 bases from J, leaving 11 bases between. The CDR3 extends over 13 amino acids. The germline V gene has CDR1 SQVTM and CDR2 ANQGSEA. For the CDR3, the DNA is TGCAGCGTTGGAGGGCAGGGGAACTATGGCTACACCTTC. Translating it yields CSVGGQGNYGYTF.

This clone was observed a few times. Other DNA sequences of this sample code for an identical CDR3. The rearrangement links TRBV7-2 to TRBJ1-1; D unclear. Germline CDR1 is SGHTA and CDR2 is FQGNSA. The CDR3 covers 12 residues. V lost 1 base to trimming and J lost 3 bases, with 3 bases between them. CDR3 region: CASSLDHTEAFF. Written as DNA, the CDR3 is TGTGCCAGCAGCTTAGACCACACTGAAGCTTTCTTT.